The 19 T cell receptor beta chains presented below share a single source sample, sequenced in a study of blood T cell repertoires in COVID-19. Here immunoSEQ multiplex PCR was the method, and the copy in TCRdb shows in-frame clones only, minus some. The profile covers just over 150,000 clones, with 85% to 95% appearing a single time and around 4.6% taken by the ten largest. Sequenced material: peripheral blood. All receptors derive from a woman aged 45-65 years with acute or convalescent COVID-19.

This chain uses TRBV3-1 (or the pseudogene TRBV3-2) with TRBJ1-1; 7 bases are shared with TRBD1. With V trimmed by 3 bases and J by 1 base, 5 bases remained unmatched. The CDR3 is 15 residues long. CDR1 LGHDT and CDR2 YNNKEL come from the germline V gene (reference sequence). CDR3 residues: CASSHDGQANTEAFF. CDR3 nucleotides: TGTGCCAGCAGCCATGATGGACAGGCGAACACTGAAGCTTTCTTT.

The CDR3 DNA is TGTGCCAGCGCGCGACCCGGGGATACGCAGTATTTT. Protein sequence: CASARPGDTQYF. V is TRBV2 and J is TRBJ2-3, with D unresolved. The CDR3 runs 12 residues. Trimming removed 8 bases at V and 6 bases at J, with 12 bases between. Germline CDR1 reads SNHLY; CDR2 reads FYNNEI.

For the CDR3, the DNA is TGCAGTGCTAGTAAGACTAGCGGGAACAATGAGCAGTTCTTC. It codes for CSASKTSGNNEQFF. The chain combines TRBV20-1 with TRBJ2-1; 11 nucleotides align to TRBD2. Germline CDR1 is DFQATT and CDR2 is SNEGSKA (reference sequence). The length of the CDR3 is 14 residues. V was clipped by 3 bases and J by 5 bases; unmatched bases: 3.

The count of this clone is one. The gene calls are TRBV4-2 and TRBJ1-1, with D possibly being TRBD1 (5 bases). The germline CDR1 and CDR2 sequences are LGHNA and YNFKEQ. V was trimmed by 8 bases and J by 0 bases, leaving 16 bases between them. The CDR3 is 15 residues long. The CDR3 sequence: CASQPRRGMNTEAFF. CDR3 DNA: TGTGCCAGCCAGCCAAGAAGGGGTATGAACACTGAAGCTTTCTTT.

This clone came up once. The chain employs TRBV29-1 and TRBJ1-2, with 7 bases that match TRBD1. The CDR3 loop spans 13 amino acids. Trimming cost V 6 bases and J 8 bases; bases outside gene matches: 12. From germline, CDR1 is SQVTM and CDR2 ANQGSEA. Written as DNA, the CDR3 is TGCAGCGTGATTACAGGGGCGGATCGGGGCTACACCTTC. It specifies CSVITGADRGYTF.

J is TRBJ2-3 and V is TRBV7-9; 7 bases align to TRBD1. CDR3 length equals 15 residues. V shed 1 base and J 4 bases; nucleotides not matched to a gene: 5. CDR1 SEHNR and CDR2 FQNEAQ come from the germline V gene (reference sequence). CDR3 coding DNA: TGTGCCAGCAGCTTAGTAGACAGGGCATCAGATACGCAGTATTTT. Its translation: CASSLVDRASDTQYF.

The gene calls are TRBV6-5 and TRBJ1-1; D not certain. The CDR3 is 11 residues long. Germline CDR1 is MNHEY and CDR2 is SVGAGI. V dropped 8 bases and J dropped 0 bases, with 4 bases sitting between them. CDR3 sequence (DNA): TGTGCCAGCGGCATGAACACTGAAGCTTTCTTT. Protein sequence: CASGMNTEAFF.

The chain employs TRBV2 and TRBJ1-5; 8 bases line up with TRBD1. The CDR3 totals 14 residues. Trimming removed 8 bases from V and 2 bases from J; junction bases left unmatched: 5. Germline V gene sequence: CDR1 SNHLY, CDR2 FYNNEI. The CDR3 DNA sequence: TGTGCCAGCCGGGGACAGGTGGGCAATCAGCCCCAGCATTTT. It translates to CASRGQVGNQPQHF.

V gene TRBV29-1 combines with J gene TRBJ1-2; a weak D match, TRBD1 (5 bases). Looked up from germline, CDR1 is SQVTM and CDR2 is ANQGSEA. This CDR3 region has 15 residues. V lost 0 bases and J lost 6, with 17 bases in between. The CDR3 loop is CSVEDSGLGRNGYTF. Here the CDR3 DNA reads TGCAGCGTTGAAGACTCAGGGCTCGGGAGGAATGGCTACACCTTC. The full variable domain, rest sourced from reference TRBV29-1 and TRBJ1-2, is SAVISQKPSRDICQRGTSLTIQCQVDSQVTMMFWYRQQPGQSLTLIATANQGSEATYESGFVIDKFPISRPNLTFSTLTVSNMSPEDSSIYLCSVEDSGLGRNGYTFGSGTRLTVV.

The chain uses TRBV2 and TRBJ2-1; D gene unclear. This CDR3 is 12 amino acids long. Looked up from germline, CDR1 is SNHLY and CDR2 is FYNNEI. V was cut by 5 bases and J by 5 bases, with 7 bases left in between. The CDR3 region has the DNA TGTGCCAGCAGTTATATCGACAATGAGCAGTTCTTC. Its translation: CASSYIDNEQFF. The full variable domain, completed using reference TRBV2 and TRBJ2-1, is EPEVTQTPSHQVTQMGQEVILRCVPISNHLYFYWYRQILGQKVEFLVSFYNNEISEKSEIFDDQFSVERPDGSNFTLKIRSTKLEDSAMYFCASSYIDNEQFFGPGTRLTVL.

This chain connects TRBV13 to TRBJ2-1; 7 bases map to TRBD1. Germline V gene data show CDR1 as PRHDT and CDR2 as FYEKMQ (reference sequence). This CDR3 has 16 amino acids. The V segment lost 5 bases and the J segment 0 bases; nucleotides outside the gene matches: 7. The CDR3, as DNA: TGTGCCAGCAGCGGGTCGACAGGGAGCTCCTACAATGAGCAGTTCTTC. Residues: CASSGSTGSSYNEQFF.

This sequence joins TRBV30 and TRBJ1-5; D gene ambiguous. Germline assignment: CDR1 GTSNPN and CDR2 SVGIG (reference sequence). This CDR3 has 15 amino acids. V lost 0 bases and J 3 bases, leaving 12 bases between the germline ends. As DNA, the CDR3 is TGTGCCTGGAGTGTAGCGGGAACCCACAATCAGCCCCAGCATTTT. Protein sequence: CAWSVAGTHNQPQHF.

V gene TRBV7-2 combines with J gene TRBJ2-5; 8 nucleotides match TRBD1. The germline CDR1 and CDR2 sequences are SGHTA and FQGNSA. The CDR3 extends over 14 amino acids. V was pared by 4 bases and J by 5 bases, with 6 bases of the junction left unmatched. Written as DNA, the CDR3 is TGTGCCAGCAGCTCGGTCAGGGGGCGGGAGACCCAGTACTTC. It yields the protein CASSSVRGRETQYF.

The V and J genes are TRBV7-8 and TRBJ2-1; possibly TRBD2 for D (5 bases). Between the trimmed V and J ends, which lost 2 bases and 6 bases, there was a span of 14 bases. Germline assignment: CDR1 SGHVS and CDR2 FQNEAQ. CDR3 length: 15 residues. The CDR3 region is CASSLIERALNEQFF. The CDR3 DNA follows: TGTGCCAGCAGCTTAATTGAGAGGGCCCTCAATGAGCAGTTCTTC.

The chain combines TRBV18 with TRBJ1-3; D uncertain. Trimming pared 5 bases from V and 0 bases from J, leaving 14 bases between. Looked up from germline, CDR1 is KGHSH and CDR2 is LQKENI. The CDR3 extends over 16 amino acids. The CDR3 loop reads CASSSLPGVSGNTIYF. The DNA of the CDR3 is TGTGCCAGCTCATCACTACCGGGAGTCTCTGGAAACACCATATATTTT.

J is TRBJ2-2 and V is TRBV27; 9 positions match TRBD1. V dropped 6 bases and J dropped 4; count of bases not matched to a gene: 6. CDR1 is MNHEY and CDR2 is SMNVEV in the germline V gene (reference sequence). The CDR3 has 15 amino acids. CDR3 nucleotides: TGTGCCAGCAGCCCGGGGACAGGGAGCACCGGGGAGCTGTTTTTT. It codes for CASSPGTGSTGELFF.

V and J are TRBV10-3 and TRBJ2-6; TRBD2 matches at 7 bases. The CDR3 runs 15 residues. V lost 10 bases and J lost 0; bases outside the gene matches: 6. Germline-derived CDR1 and CDR2 are ENHRY and SYGVKD. CDR3 amino acids: CATNGEGSGANVLTF. The CDR3 region has the DNA TGTGCCACCAACGGGGAGGGCTCTGGGGCCAACGTCCTGACTTTC.

This chain uses TRBV11-1 with TRBJ1-3; TRBD1 agrees at 8 bases. The CDR3 is 16 residues long. With 4 bases clipped from V and 2 bases from J, the junction kept 7 bases outside the gene matches. Per germline, CDR1 SGHAT and CDR2 FQDESV (reference sequence). The CDR3 DNA sequence: TGTGCCAGCAGCTCGGGACAGGAATACGCTGGAAACACCATATATTTT. Translation gives CASSSGQEYAGNTIYF.

The genes are TRBV11-2 and TRBJ2-2; TRBD2 matches at 10 bases. The germline V gene encodes CDR1 SGHAT and CDR2 FQNNGV. This CDR3 is 19 amino acids long. V lost 3 bases and J lost 2; bases outside the gene matches: 12. The CDR3 reads CASSFNRLGLAVNTGELFF. Here the CDR3 DNA reads TGTGCCAGCAGCTTTAATCGCCTCGGACTAGCGGTTAACACCGGGGAGCTGTTTTTT.